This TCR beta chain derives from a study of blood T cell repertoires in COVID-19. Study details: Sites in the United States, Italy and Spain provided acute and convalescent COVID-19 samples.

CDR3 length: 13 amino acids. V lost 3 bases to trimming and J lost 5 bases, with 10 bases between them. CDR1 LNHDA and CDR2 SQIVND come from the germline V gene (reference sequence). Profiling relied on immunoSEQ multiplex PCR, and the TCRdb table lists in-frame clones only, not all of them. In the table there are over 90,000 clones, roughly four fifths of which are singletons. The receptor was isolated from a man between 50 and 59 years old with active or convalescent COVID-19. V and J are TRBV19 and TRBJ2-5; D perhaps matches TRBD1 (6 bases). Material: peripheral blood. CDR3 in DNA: TGTGCCAGTAGTATCGCAGGGGCCGAGACCCAGTACTTC. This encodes CASSIAGAETQYF.